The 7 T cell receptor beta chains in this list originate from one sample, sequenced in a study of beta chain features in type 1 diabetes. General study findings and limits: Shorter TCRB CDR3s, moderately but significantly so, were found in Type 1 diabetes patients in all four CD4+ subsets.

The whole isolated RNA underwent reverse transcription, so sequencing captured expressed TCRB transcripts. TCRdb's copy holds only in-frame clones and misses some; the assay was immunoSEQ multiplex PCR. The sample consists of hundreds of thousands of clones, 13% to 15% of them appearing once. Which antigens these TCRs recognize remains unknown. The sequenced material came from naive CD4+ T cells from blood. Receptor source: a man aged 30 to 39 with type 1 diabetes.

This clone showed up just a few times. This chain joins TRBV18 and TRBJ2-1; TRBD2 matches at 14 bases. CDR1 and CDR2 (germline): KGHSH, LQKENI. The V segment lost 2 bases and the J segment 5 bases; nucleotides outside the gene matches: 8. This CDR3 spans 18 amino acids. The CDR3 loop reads CASSPTLLGLAGDNEQFF. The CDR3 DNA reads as TGTGCCAGCTCACCAACCCTCCTGGGACTAGCGGGGGACAATGAGCAGTTCTTC.

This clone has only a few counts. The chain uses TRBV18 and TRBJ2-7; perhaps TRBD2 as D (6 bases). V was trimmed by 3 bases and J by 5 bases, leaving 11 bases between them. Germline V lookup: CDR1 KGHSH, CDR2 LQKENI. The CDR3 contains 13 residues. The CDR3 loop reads CASSPRGRDEQYF. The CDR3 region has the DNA TGTGCCAGCTCACCGCGGGGCAGAGACGAGCAGTACTTC.

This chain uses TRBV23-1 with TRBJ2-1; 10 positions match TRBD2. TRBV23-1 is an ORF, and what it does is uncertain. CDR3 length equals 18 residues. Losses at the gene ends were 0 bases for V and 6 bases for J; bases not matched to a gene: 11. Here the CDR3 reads CASSQSGRLAGEVNEQFF. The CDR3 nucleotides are TGCGCCAGCAGTCAATCGGGCCGGCTAGCGGGAGAGGTCAATGAGCAGTTCTTC.

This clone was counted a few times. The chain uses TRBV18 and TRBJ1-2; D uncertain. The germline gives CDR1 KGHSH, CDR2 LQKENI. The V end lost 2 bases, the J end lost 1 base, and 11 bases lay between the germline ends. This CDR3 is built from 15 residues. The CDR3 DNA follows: TGTGCCAGCTCACCATTACCTGGCTTTAACTATGGCTACACCTTC. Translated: CASSPLPGFNYGYTF.

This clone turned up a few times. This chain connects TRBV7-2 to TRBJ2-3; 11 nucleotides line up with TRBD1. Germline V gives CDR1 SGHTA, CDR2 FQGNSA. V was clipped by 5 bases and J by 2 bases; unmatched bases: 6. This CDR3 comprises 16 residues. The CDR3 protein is CASSLRDRGNTDTQYF. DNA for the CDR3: TGTGCCAGCAGCCTCCGGGACAGGGGGAACACAGATACGCAGTATTTT. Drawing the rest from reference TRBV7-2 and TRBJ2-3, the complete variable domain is GAGVSQSPSNKVTEKGKDVELRCDPISGHTALYWYRQSLGQGLEFLIYFQGNSAPDKSGLPSDRFSAERTGGSVSTLTIQRTQQEDSAVYLCASSLRDRGNTDTQYFGPGTRLTVL.

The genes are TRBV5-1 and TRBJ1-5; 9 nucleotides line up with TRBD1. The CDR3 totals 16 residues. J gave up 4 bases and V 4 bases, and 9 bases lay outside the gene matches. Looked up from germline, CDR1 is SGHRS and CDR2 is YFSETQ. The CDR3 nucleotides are TGCGCCAGCAGCGCGGGACAGGGTGTCGGTAATCAGCCCCAGCATTTT. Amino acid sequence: CASSAGQGVGNQPQHF.

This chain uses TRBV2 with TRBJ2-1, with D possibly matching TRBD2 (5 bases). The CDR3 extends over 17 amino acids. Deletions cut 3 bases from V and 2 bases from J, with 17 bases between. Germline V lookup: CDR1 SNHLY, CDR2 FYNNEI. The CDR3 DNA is TGTGCCAGCAGTGAGGCGGTAGCTAGAGGGACCTACAATGAGCAGTTCTTC. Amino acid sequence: CASSEAVARGTYNEQFF. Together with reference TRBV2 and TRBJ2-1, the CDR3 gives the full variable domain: EPEVTQTPSHQVTQMGQEVILRCVPISNHLYFYWYRQILGQKVEFLVSFYNNEISEKSEIFDDQFSVERPDGSNFTLKIRSTKLEDSAMYFCASSEAVARGTYNEQFFGPGTRLTVL.